Given below is one T cell receptor (beta chain) in context. In germline, CDR1 is SQVTM, CDR2 ANQGSEA. V shed 6 bases and J 8 bases; nucleotides not matched to a gene: 7. The CDR3 runs to 13 residues. This specimen comes from a study of control samples from healthy donors and cancer patients. Generated by immunoSEQ multiplex PCR, the TCRdb table keeps only in-frame clones and is missing some. The sample carries fewer than 100,000 clones, roughly 82% recorded once. This receptor was obtained from a man aged 55 to 70 in good health. Material for sequencing was blood. The chain couples TRBV29-1 to TRBJ2-1, with 10 bases matching TRBD1. The CDR3 coding sequence is TGCAGCGTCGAGACAGGGGGCGGCTATGAGCAGTTCTTC. Amino acid sequence: CSVETGGGYEQFF.